This T cell receptor beta chain was sequenced in a study of type 1 and type 2 diabetes patients. Across the whole study: Samples came from type 1 diabetic, type 2 diabetic or nondiabetic people, recruited in China. A total of under 25,000,000 paired-end reads came from the whole study.

This clonotype came up a few times. Amplification started from genomic DNA. Amplification of the beta chain CDR3 used 30 forward and 13 reverse multiplex primers. From the multiplex PCR reads, TCRdb called clonotypes with MiXCR, one entry per CDR3 protein. The sample has under 300,000 distinct CDR3 sequences, roughly 50% seen once; the top ten hold roughly 13%. Germline V gene lookup returns CDR1 LNHDA and CDR2 SQIVND (reference sequence). The CDR3 contains 12 residues. Losses at the gene ends were 7 bases for V and 8 bases for J; bases not matched to a gene: 5. The chain uses TRBV19 and TRBJ2-4, with TRBD1 matching over 7 bases. The material sequenced was peripheral blood mononuclear cells (PBMCs). This sequence was found in a man aged 18 to 30 with type 2 diabetes. The CDR3 protein is CASTSGGYIQYF. CDR3 DNA: TGTGCCAGTACCTCAGGGGGTTACATTCAGTACTTC.